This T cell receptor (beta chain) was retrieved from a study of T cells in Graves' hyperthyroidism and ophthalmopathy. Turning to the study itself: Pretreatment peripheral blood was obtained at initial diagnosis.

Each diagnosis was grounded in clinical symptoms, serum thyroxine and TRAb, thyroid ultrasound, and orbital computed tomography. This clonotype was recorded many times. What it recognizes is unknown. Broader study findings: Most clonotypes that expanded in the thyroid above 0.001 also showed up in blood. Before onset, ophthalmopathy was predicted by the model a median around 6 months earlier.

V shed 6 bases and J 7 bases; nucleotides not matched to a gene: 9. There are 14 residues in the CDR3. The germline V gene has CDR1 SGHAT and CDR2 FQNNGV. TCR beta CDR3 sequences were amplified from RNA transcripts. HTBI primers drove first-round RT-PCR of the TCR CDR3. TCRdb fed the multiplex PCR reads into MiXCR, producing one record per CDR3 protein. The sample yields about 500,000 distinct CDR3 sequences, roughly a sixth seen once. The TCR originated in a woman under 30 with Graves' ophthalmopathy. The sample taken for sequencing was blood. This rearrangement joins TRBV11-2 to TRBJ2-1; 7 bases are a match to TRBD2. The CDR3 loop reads CASRGLPPQNEQFF. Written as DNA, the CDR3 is TGTGCCAGCAGGGGACTACCGCCTCAAAATGAGCAGTTCTTC.